This record concerns one T cell receptor beta chain sequence. Its antigen target is currently unknown. Base quality data are lacking; no much larger clone is found one base away. The CDR1 and CDR2 encoded by the germline V gene are SGHTA and FQGNSA. V ends up 6 bases short and J 3 bases short, with an unmatched junction base count of 6. The CDR3 holds 15 amino acids from the cysteine to the phenylalanine. Only the CDR3 region is kept as DNA, spanning 45 bases read in frame from base 1. Sorted unstimulated T cells and proliferating T cells recovered from mixed lymphocyte reactions underwent TCRbeta CDR3 sequencing. Fresh whole blood from roughly ten HLA-typed healthy donors served as the source for isolating PBMCs. To map where alloreactive clones came from, unstimulated CD4+ non-regulatory T cells were FACS-sorted. The library was obtained by the immunoSEQ multiplex PCR assay. Each sample had around 92,000 TCR templates assayed by the deep sequencing platform. Genomic DNA extracted from sorted T cells was used for TCRbeta CDR3 sequencing. Turning to the authors' computational methods: The R programming language was used for the clonal analysis of the TCRbeta CDR3 data. Alloreactive CD4+ and CD8+ clones were identified by comparing unstimulated samples to CFSE-low samples taken after the reaction. Alloreactive CD4+ clones were assigned to regulatory or non-regulatory origin by matching sequences to sorted unstimulated Treg and non-Treg repertoires. The table comes from immuneACCESS by way of TCRdb, which keeps in-frame sequences with V and J called. Part of the clones is missing from these tables; in studies checked, under half for an unresolved V gene and the rest for unknown reasons. For V, J and clone size, that table is used; D and trimming come from the DNA. The sample has over 100,000 clones on record, roughly 93% of them singletons. The ten most abundant clones make up around 0.16% of the sample.

This entry belongs to a study of siplizumab effects on memory and regulatory T cells (dated 2019 in TCRdb). Turning to the overall study: The study examined how the anti-CD2 antibody siplizumab affects alloreactive T-cell subsets in allogeneic mixed lymphocyte reactions built from human PBMCs. Overall study outcomes, separate from this receptor: Unstimulated naive T cells appeared more diverse than memory T cells, and naive cells seemed to contribute substantially to the alloresponse. In reactions with siplizumab, an average of about 69% of mappable alloreactive CD4+ clones were Treg-derived, compared with 26.9% in control reactions. The cumulative frequency of alloreactive sequences that could be traced back to unstimulated CD4+ memory T cells was significantly reduced by siplizumab. Whether proliferating Tregs from siplizumab cultures actually had suppressive function was not functionally confirmed. Because sequences at frequencies below about 10^-5 were poorly captured, only a minor fraction of alloreactive clones could be mapped back to unstimulated subsets. For roughly 75-97% of proliferating CD4+ or CD8+ clones, no naive or memory phenotype could be assigned.

Sequenced input: non-Treg CD4+ T cells sorted from blood. In light of the paper, this sample's cell subset or site label describes: FACS-sorted unstimulated CD4+ non-regulatory T cells. This clonotype was sampled from a human donor in good health. The chain is encoded by TRBV7-2 joined to TRBJ1-3; 9 bases in the junction line up with TRBD1. The CDR3 amino acid sequence is: CASSRDREVGNTIYF. The bases are TGTGCCAGCAGTCGGGACAGGGAGGTTGGAAACACCATATATTTT.